A single sample is the source of the 6 T cell receptor beta chains below, sequenced in a study of T cell repertoires in cytomegalovirus infection. TCRdb re-analysed the reads in MiXCR, keeping a single row per CDR3 protein. The sample consists of 200,000 or so distinct CDR3 sequences, roughly 30% of them appearing once. Input material: PBMCs. The origin of the receptors is a human donor in good health (CMV status not recorded). Some clones in this sample may be carry-over from other donors' samples.

This chain links TRBV5-1 with TRBJ2-3; D is possibly TRBD2 (6 bases). The CDR3 runs 16 residues. V lost 4 bases to trimming and J lost 7 bases, with 22 bases between them. Germline CDR1 and CDR2: SGHRS and YFSETQ. Here the CDR3 DNA reads TGCGCCAGCAGCACCGCCACGGACACTAGCCGGAATACGCAGTATTTT. Translated: CASSTATDTSRNTQYF.

This chain links TRBV12-3 or TRBV12-4 with TRBJ1-3, with D hard to call. This CDR3 contains 15 residues. The V end was cut by 4 bases, the J end by 0 bases, with 10 bases between. CDR3 sequence: CASSSQTYSGNTIYF. The CDR3 bases are TGTGCCAGCAGTTCCCAGACGTACTCTGGAAACACCATATATTTT.

The V call is TRBV19, the J call TRBJ1-2; maybe TRBD1 (5 bases). Per the germline V gene, CDR1 is LNHDA and CDR2 is SQIVND (reference sequence). This CDR3 comprises 13 residues. Trimming left V 5 bases short and J 5 bases short, with 12 bases between. The CDR3 DNA sequence: TGTGCCAGTAGTTTACAGGCGGAGTATGGCTACACCTTC. The encoded protein is CASSLQAEYGYTF.

Here the CDR3 reads CASSSGLLNNEQFF. The CDR3 nucleotides read TGTGCCAGCAGCTCGGGTCTACTCAATAATGAGCAGTTCTTC. The V call is TRBV7-2, the J call TRBJ2-1; D is unresolved. V lost 4 bases, J lost 7 bases, and 14 bases lay in between. The CDR3 runs to 14 residues. Germline CDR1 is SGHTA and CDR2 is FQGNSA.

This rearrangement joins TRBV12-3 or TRBV12-4 to TRBJ1-1, with D possibly TRBD1 on 5 matching bases. The CDR3 is made up of 12 amino acids. Trimming took off 5 bases at V and 10 bases at J, with 14 bases between the two ends. CDR3 protein: CASSVQRGVAFF. CDR3 nucleotides: TGTGCCAGCAGTGTCCAGAGGGGCGTAGCTTTCTTT.

In this sample, this clonotype turned up a few times. The chain is built from TRBV7-2 and TRBJ1-4; no clear D gene. The V and J ends lost 1 base and 0 bases respectively, with 9 bases between them. The germline gives CDR1 SGHTA, CDR2 FQGNSA. The CDR3 contains 16 residues. The CDR3 DNA follows: TGTGCCAGCAGCTTAGATACGGGCGCAACTAATGAAAAACTGTTTTTT. It specifies CASSLDTGATNEKLFF.